Given below is one T cell receptor beta chain in context. Antigen: not known. The V and J ends lost 3 bases and 5 bases respectively, with 6 bases between them. The CDR3 loop spans 12 amino acids. Looked up from germline, CDR1 is SEHNR and CDR2 is FQNEAQ (reference sequence). Clones were read by immunoSEQ multiplex PCR, and TCRdb kept only the in-frame ones, dropping some. The sample lists tens of thousands of clones, approximately 73% occurring once. The sample is drawn from a study of OX40 agonist ivuxolimab in advanced cancers. Across the whole study: The study enrolled dose-escalation patients with hepatocellular carcinoma, melanoma, renal cell or head and neck cancer. People who had prior anti-PD-1, anti-PD-L1 or anti-CTLA-4 therapy could take part, and roughly 44% had some. Points from the study as a whole: Some nonresponders additionally presented with little normalized T-cell clonal expansion.

Exclusion applied to patients with autoimmune disease history or systemic immunosuppression. The source is an adult with an advanced solid tumor such as melanoma, head and neck, liver or kidney cancer. Sequenced material: CD4+ or CD8+ T cells sorted from blood, taken in a trial of the OX40 agonist ivuxolimab. The V gene is TRBV7-9, the J gene TRBJ2-3, with no clear D. The CDR3 region is CASSFNGDTQYF. The CDR3 DNA reads as TGTGCCAGCAGCTTTAATGGAGATACGCAGTATTTT.